What follows are 4 T cell receptor beta chains derived from one specimen sequenced in a study of identical twins. TCRdb recomputed calls from the 5' RACE reads with MiXCR, one row per CDR3 protein. The sample has about 530,000 distinct CDR3 sequences, 20% to 25% seen once. Another study also made use of these data, one on yellow fever vaccine responses in identical twins.

What was sequenced was CD4+ T cells sorted from blood. The origin of the receptors is a woman younger than 35 in good health.

The genes are TRBV21-1 and TRBJ2-5. TRBV21-1 is an annotated pseudogene. This CDR3 is 11 amino acids long. The CDR3 sequence: CASSKGDPQYF. The CDR3, as DNA: TGTGCCAGCAGCAAAGGGGATCCCCAGTACTTC.

This clonotype showed up just a few times. V is TRBV4-1 and J is TRBJ1-5; D perhaps matches TRBD1 (5 bases). Germline V lookup: CDR1 MGHRA, CDR2 YSYEKL. The CDR3 has 18 residues. The ends were cut back, 0 bases at V and 1 base at J, with 16 bases in the middle. CDR3 nucleotides: TGCGCCAGCAGCCAAGAGGTGCAGGGCCGTCCGAGCAATCAGCCCCAGCATTTT. This sequence encodes CASSQEVQGRPSNQPQHF.

The chain has TRBV14 and TRBJ2-5; TRBD1 aligns across 9 bases. This CDR3 has 19 residues. Germline V gene sequence: CDR1 SGHDN, CDR2 FVKESK. Germline trimming cut 1 base from V and 0 bases from J; bases unmatched to any gene: 12. The CDR3 DNA reads as TGTGCCAGCAGCCAAGCCCGTCGAGCAGGACAGGGGTACCAAGAGACCCAGTACTTC. Amino acid sequence: CASSQARRAGQGYQETQYF.

This clonotype was seen once. The rearrangement uses TRBV12-5 and TRBJ2-7, with TRBD1 matching 10 bases. The CDR3 has 13 residues. Germline lookup yields CDR1 LGHNT and CDR2 FRNRAP. The CDR3 nucleotides are TGTGCCACCGGACAGGGGGTCTCCTACGAGCAGTACTTC. It encodes CATGQGVSYEQYF.